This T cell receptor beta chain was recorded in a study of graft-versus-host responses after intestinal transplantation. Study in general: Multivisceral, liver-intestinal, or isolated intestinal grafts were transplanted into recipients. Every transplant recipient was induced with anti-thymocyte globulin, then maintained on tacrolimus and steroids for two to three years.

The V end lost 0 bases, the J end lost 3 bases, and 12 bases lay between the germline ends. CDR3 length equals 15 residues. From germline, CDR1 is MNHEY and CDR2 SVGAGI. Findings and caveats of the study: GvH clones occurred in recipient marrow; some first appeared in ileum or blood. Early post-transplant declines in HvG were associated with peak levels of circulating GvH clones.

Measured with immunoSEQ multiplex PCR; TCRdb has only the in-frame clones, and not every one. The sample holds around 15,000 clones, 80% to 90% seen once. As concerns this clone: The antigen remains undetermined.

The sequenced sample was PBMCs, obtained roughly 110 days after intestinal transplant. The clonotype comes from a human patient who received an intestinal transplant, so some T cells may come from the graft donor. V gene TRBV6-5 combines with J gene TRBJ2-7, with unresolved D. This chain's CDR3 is CASSYSGLRGYEQYF. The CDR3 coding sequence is TGTGCCAGCAGTTACTCAGGGTTGAGAGGCTACGAGCAGTACTTC.